Shown below are 25 T cell receptor beta chains from a single sample sequenced in a study of blood T cells in healthy people across ages. Primed by a sample-barcoded 5' primer and a J-beta primer mix, a second PCR proceeded for about 6 to 11 cycles. TCRdb analysed the 5' RACE reads with MiXCR anew, one entry per CDR3 protein. The sample has around 900,000 distinct CDR3 sequences, 29% seen once. Sequenced input: blood. The receptors here all came from a woman older than 75 in good health.

The chain carries TRBV6-5 and TRBJ2-2, with D maybe TRBD1 (5 bases). Germline V gene sequence: CDR1 MNHEY, CDR2 SVGAGI. Trimming cost V 6 bases and J 6 bases, with 11 bases left between them. The CDR3 covers 13 residues. CDR3 DNA sequence: TGTGCCAGCAGGCGACCAGGGCCCGGGGAGCTGTTTTTT. Its translation is CASRRPGPGELFF.

V is TRBV5-1 and J is TRBJ2-5; either TRBD1 or TRBD2 may supply D (5 bases each). The CDR3 contains 16 residues. The germline gives CDR1 SGHRS, CDR2 YFSETQ. V gave up 4 bases and J gave up 11 bases, with 27 bases separating them. CDR3 loop: CASSTGRSSSYSEQYF. CDR3 DNA sequence: TGCGCCAGCAGCACGGGACGAAGTAGCTCCTACAGTGAGCAGTACTTC.

This clonotype was observed a handful of times. This chain links TRBV14 with TRBJ1-6, with D unresolved. Germline V lookup: CDR1 SGHDN, CDR2 FVKESK. CDR3 length: 14 amino acids. V lost 0 bases to trimming and J lost 9 bases, with 9 bases between them. CDR3 loop: CASSQDFSGSPLHF. The CDR3 nucleotides read TGTGCCAGCAGCCAAGACTTTAGTGGTTCACCCCTCCACTTT. The variable domain in full, with the rest retrieved from reference TRBV14 and TRBJ1-6, is EAGVTQFPSHSVIEKGQTVTLRCDPISGHDNLYWYRRVMGKEIKFLLHFVKESKQDESGMPNNRFLAERTGGTYSTLKVQPAELEDSGVYFCASSQDFSGSPLHFGNGTRLTVT.

With respect to this clonotype: This clone may be a read error of a much larger clone one base away. J is TRBJ2-5 and V is TRBV18, with D maybe TRBD1 (6 bases). Per germline, CDR1 KGHSH and CDR2 LQKENI. This CDR3 spans 15 amino acids. This chain's CDR3 is CVSSQTRGAQETQYF. In DNA, the CDR3 is TGTGTCAGCTCACAGACCAGGGGAGCCCAAGAGACCCAGTACTTC.

This clonotype was observed a handful of times. This chain uses TRBV7-9 with TRBJ1-5, with D uncertain. Germline values: CDR1 SEHNR, CDR2 FQNEAQ (reference sequence). V was shortened by 1 base and J by 6 bases, with 10 bases between the two germline ends. This CDR3 contains 14 residues. The CDR3, as DNA: TGTGCCAGCAGCTTAGGTGCAGGCCCTCAGCCCCAGCATTTT. Translation gives CASSLGAGPQPQHF. The full variable domain, its missing parts supplied by reference TRBV7-9 and TRBJ1-5, is DTGVSQNPRHKITKRGQNVTFRCDPISEHNRLYWYRQTLGQGPEFLTYFQNEAQLEKSRLLSDRFSAERPKGSFSTLEIQRTEQGDSAMYLCASSLGAGPQPQHFGDGTRLSIL.

This chain connects TRBV29-1 to TRBJ1-1, with TRBD1 as a possible D gene (5 bases). Trimming took 7 bases from V and 2 from J, leaving 14 bases between them. This CDR3 contains 13 residues. The V gene's germline CDR1 is SQVTM and CDR2 ANQGSEA. CDR3 in DNA: TGCAGCGCCCGTCCCGGGGCAAACACTGAAGCTTTCTTT. Its translation: CSARPGANTEAFF.

Many counts were recorded for this clonotype. The chain combines TRBV9 with TRBJ2-1, with D possibly matching TRBD2 (6 bases). The CDR3 spans 16 residues. Germline lookup yields CDR1 SGDLS and CDR2 YYNGEE. Trimming removed 4 bases at V and 7 bases at J, with 21 bases between. In nucleotides, the CDR3 is TGTGCCAGCAGCAGCCACGGGATTCGGGGAGGAAATGAGCAGTTCTTC. As protein: CASSSHGIRGGNEQFF. Based on the CDR3 plus reference TRBV9 and TRBJ2-1, the full variable domain is DSGVTQTPKHLITATGQRVTLRCSPRSGDLSVYWYQQSLDQGLQFLIQYYNGEERAKGNILERFSAQQFPDLHSELNLSSLELGDSALYFCASSSHGIRGGNEQFFGPGTRLTVL.

The V gene is TRBV20-1, the J gene TRBJ1-2, with TRBD1 identical over 10 bases. The CDR3 spans 17 residues. After removal of 3 bases from V and 8 bases from J, the junction contained 18 bases not matched to a gene. The germline V gene has CDR1 DFQATT and CDR2 SNEGSKA (reference sequence). The CDR3 DNA sequence: TGCAGTGCTAGCCGAATGGCCTCCGGGACAGGGGCCGGAGGCTACACCTTC. Translation: CSASRMASGTGAGGYTF.

This clonotype appeared many times. The V gene is TRBV4-2, the J gene TRBJ1-2, with D hard to call. Per the germline V gene, CDR1 is LGHNA and CDR2 is YNFKEQ. The CDR3 spans 15 residues. The germline V and J ends were trimmed by 0 bases and 2 bases, with 10 bases remaining between them. The CDR3 is CASSQDAGSNYGYTF. CDR3 coding DNA: TGTGCCAGCAGCCAAGACGCAGGAAGCAACTATGGCTACACCTTC.

The chain links TRBV20-1 to TRBJ2-7; 7 bases are shared with TRBD1. The CDR3 contains 14 residues. J was trimmed by 3 bases and V by 0 bases; bases with no gene match: 5. Germline values: CDR1 DFQATT, CDR2 SNEGSKA (reference sequence). Written as DNA, the CDR3 is TGCAGTGCTAGAGATCTCACAGGGGACTACGAGCAGTACTTC. Its translation is CSARDLTGDYEQYF.

Regarding this clonotype: This clone may be a read error of a much larger clone one base away. This sequence joins TRBV3-1 and TRBJ2-1; 8 bases match TRBD2. CDR1 is LGHDT and CDR2 is YNNKEL in the germline V gene (reference sequence). The CDR3 runs 14 residues. DNA for the CDR3: TGTGCCAGCGGCCAACAGCGGGGGTACAATGAGCAGTTCTTC. Protein product: CASGQQRGYNEQFF.

V gene TRBV12-3 or TRBV12-4 combines with J gene TRBJ2-3; 8 nucleotides line up with TRBD1. V gave up 5 bases and J gave up 13 bases; unmatched junction bases: 20. CDR3 length: 16 residues. The CDR3 spells CASSLGQGRSTDVEYF. In nucleotides, the CDR3 is TGTGCCAGCAGTCTAGGACAGGGTCGAAGCACAGATGTGGAGTATTTT.

The rearrangement links TRBV7-2 to TRBJ2-5; D perhaps matches TRBD1 (5 bases). The DNA end is a closer match to TRBJ2-7, so the J assignment may be wrong. CDR1 and CDR2 from the germline V gene are SGHTA and FQGNSA. The CDR3 spans 14 residues. The CDR3 DNA follows: TGTGCCAGCAGCCTCCCCAGGGTACCGTACGAGCAGTACTTC. It yields the protein CASSLPRVPYEQYF.

This chain uses TRBV18 with TRBJ2-2; D possibly matches TRBD1 or TRBD2 (5 bases each). The germline V gene has CDR1 KGHSH and CDR2 LQKENI. The CDR3 totals 14 residues. V lost 5 bases to trimming and J lost 1 base, with 8 bases between them. CDR3 nucleotide sequence: TGTGCCAGCTCAGAGGGGCGGAACACCGGGGAGCTGTTTTTT. This translates into CASSEGRNTGELFF.

In this sample, this clonotype turned up a few times. A much larger clone lies a single base off, so this may be a read error. The genes are TRBV7-4 and TRBJ2-4, with D maybe TRBD1 (5 bases). CDR3 length: 19 amino acids. CDR1 and CDR2 from the germline V gene are SGHVT and SQSDAQ. Written as DNA, the CDR3 is TGTGCCAGCAGCTTAGCGCCTCTACAGGATACCATGAGCAAAAACATTCAGTGCTTC. Its translation is CASSLAPLQDTMSKNIQCF.

There are many counts of this clonotype. V usage is TRBV12-3 or TRBV12-4 and J usage is TRBJ2-5; D gene uncertain. The CDR3 extends over 13 amino acids. Trimming took off 5 bases at V and 5 bases at J, with 12 bases between the two ends. The CDR3 is CASSPSGLETQYF. The CDR3 DNA reads TGTGCCAGCAGTCCTTCCGGTCTGGAGACCCAGTACTTC.

The chain is built from TRBV5-1 and TRBJ2-4; D assignment may be TRBD1 or TRBD2 (5 bases each). Per the germline V gene, CDR1 is SGHRS and CDR2 is YFSETQ. The CDR3 contains 15 residues. Trimming took 6 bases from V and 3 from J, leaving 16 bases between them. CDR3 in amino acids: CASKGRGEGKNIQYF. As DNA, the CDR3 is TGCGCCAGCAAGGGTAGGGGCGAGGGCAAAAACATTCAGTACTTC. Full variable domain (missing parts from reference TRBV5-1 and TRBJ2-4): KAGVTQTPRYLIKTRGQQVTLSCSPISGHRSVSWYQQTPGQGLQFLFEYFSETQRNKGNFPGRFSGRQFSNSRSEMNVSTLELGDSALYLCASKGRGEGKNIQYFGAGTRLSVL.

Many counts were recorded for this clonotype. The CDR3 sequence is CASSSRVNYLARGEQFF. The DNA of the CDR3 is TGTGCCAGCAGTTCTCGAGTCAACTATCTAGCTAGGGGTGAGCAGTTCTTC. This chain uses TRBV27 with TRBJ2-1, with D perhaps assigned TRBD1 or TRBD2 (5 bases each). This CDR3 comprises 17 residues. V lost 4 bases and J lost 9, with 25 bases in between. CDR1 MNHEY and CDR2 SMNVEV come from the germline V gene (reference sequence).

On this clonotype itself: This clone may be a read error of a much larger clone one base away. The chain combines TRBV4-2 with TRBJ2-1, with 7 bases lining up with TRBD2. In germline, CDR1 is LGHNA, CDR2 YNFKEQ. The CDR3 extends over 16 amino acids. The CDR3 nucleotides are TGTGCCAGCAGCCGACACGGGGGGAGCTCCTGCAATGAGCAGTTCTTC. Protein product: CASSRHGGSSCNEQFF.

Points on this clonotype: A much larger clone is a single base away; this may be a read error. This rearrangement joins TRBV20-1 to TRBJ1-2; a weak D match, TRBD1 (6 bases). V was shortened by 1 base and J by 6 bases, with 15 bases between the two germline ends. The germline gives CDR1 DFQATT, CDR2 SNEGSKA (reference sequence). The CDR3 spans 14 residues. The CDR3 coding sequence is TGCAGTGCTAGAGCGGAACAGGGATGCCATGGCTACACCTTC. As protein: CSARAEQGCHGYTF.

In this sample, this clonotype turned up a few times. This rearrangement joins TRBV27 to TRBJ2-2, with a tentative D call TRBD1 (5 bases). The V and J ends lost 3 bases and 8 bases respectively, with 13 bases between them. This CDR3 comprises 14 residues. Germline CDR1 reads MNHEY; CDR2 reads SMNVEV (reference sequence). The CDR3 DNA follows: TGTGCCAGCAGTTTTCTTGGGGCGAATGGGGAGCTGTTTTTT. It encodes CASSFLGANGELFF.

In its sample, this clonotype was seen many times. CDR3 region: CSAREGVWETQYF. In DNA form, the CDR3 reads TGCAGTGCTAGGGAGGGGGTTTGGGAGACCCAGTACTTC. This rearrangement joins TRBV20-1 to TRBJ2-5, with D perhaps TRBD1 or TRBD2 (6 bases each). CDR3 size: 13 residues. The V end was cut by 3 bases, the J end by 5 bases, with 13 bases between. Germline lookup yields CDR1 DFQATT and CDR2 SNEGSKA (reference sequence).

This clonotype has at least ten counts. As DNA, the CDR3 is TGTGCCAGCAGCTTAGGGGAACTCCCAACTAATGAAAAACTGTTTTTT. It codes for CASSLGELPTNEKLFF. This chain links TRBV7-2 with TRBJ1-4; no firm D call. V lost 1 base, J lost 0 bases, and 9 bases lay in between. Germline CDR1 and CDR2: SGHTA and FQGNSA. The CDR3 length is 16 residues.

The chain joins TRBV28 to TRBJ1-6; D remains ambiguous. This CDR3 region has 13 residues. Germline CDR1 reads MDHEN; CDR2 reads SYDVKM. Trimming removed 4 bases at V and 7 bases at J, with 8 bases between. CDR3: CASSSTANSPLHF. CDR3 nucleotide sequence: TGTGCCAGCAGTTCGACCGCCAATTCACCCCTCCACTTT.

This clonotype was recorded only once. The chain joins TRBV30 to TRBJ2-2; 10 nucleotides match TRBD2. Germline CDR1 GTSNPN, CDR2 SVGIG (reference sequence). This CDR3 region has 15 residues. V gave up 6 bases and J gave up 3 bases; unmatched junction bases: 7. CDR3 DNA sequence: TGTGCCTGTACCTCACTAGCGGGATACACCGGGGAGCTGTTTTTT. It encodes CACTSLAGYTGELFF. Variable domain in full (rest from reference TRBV30 and TRBJ2-2): SQTIHQWPATLVQPVGSPLSLECTVEGTSNPNLYWYRQAAGRGLQLLFYSVGIGQISSEVPQNLSASRPQDRQFILSSKKLLLSDSGFYLCACTSLAGYTGELFFGEGSRLTVL.